The present T cell receptor (beta chain) was sequenced within a study of spatial heterogeneity in lung cancer. From the 5' RACE reads, TCRdb called clonotypes with MiXCR, one entry per CDR3 protein. Of 50,000 to 65,000 distinct CDR3 sequences listed, around 8.2% were seen once; the top ten hold about 15%. Time point denoted: sample taken at primary tumor resection. Whole RNA obtained from tumor, nontumor lung or frozen PBMC underwent sequencing without sorting. In its sample, this clonotype was seen many times. There are 13 residues in the CDR3. The chain links TRBV21-1 to TRBJ2-7. TRBV21-1 is deemed a pseudogene. Sequences were derived from PBMCs, sampled at surgery. This sequence was found in a female donor with early-stage non-small cell lung cancer. CDR3 sequence: CASSKVGPSEQYF. Here the CDR3 DNA reads TGTGCCAGCAGCAAAGTAGGGCCATCCGAGCAGTACTTC.